Listed below are T cell receptor beta chains from one sample, sequenced in a study of T cells in Graves' hyperthyroidism and ophthalmopathy. TCRdb fed the multiplex PCR reads into MiXCR, producing one record per CDR3 protein. Among roughly 750,000 distinct CDR3 sequences listed, roughly 15% were seen once. Specimen: blood. The origin of the receptors is a man in his late teens or twenties with Graves' hyperthyroidism. The CDR3 runs from the conserved cysteine through the conserved F or W. A D gene is named only where the DNA matches it firmly. Rows may omit the clone size; those that give it use once, few, many or a size class.

>many|TRBV27|NA|TRBJ2-1
CASRGGAELGEQFF
TGTGCCAGCAGGGGGGGGGCGGAACTGGGTGAGCAGTTCTTC
>NA|TRBV28|NA|TRBJ1-2
CASIGSASGYTF
TGTGCCAGCATCGGCTCAGCTTCTGGCTACACCTTC
>many|TRBV11-2|TRBD2|TRBJ2-3
CASSRASGFHTDTQYF
TGTGCCAGCAGTCGCGCTAGCGGTTTTCACACAGATACGCAGTATTTT
>many|TRBV12-3/TRBV12-4|NA|TRBJ2-7
CASSPNGGGEQYF
TGTGCCAGCAGTCCTAACGGGGGCGGAGAGCAGTACTTC
>many|TRBV12-3/TRBV12-4|TRBD2|TRBJ2-2
CASISSGTNTGELFF
TGTGCCAGCATATCTAGCGGAACGAACACCGGGGAGCTGTTTTTT
>few|TRBV5-1|NA|TRBJ2-1
CASSLGNGQFF
TGCGCCAGCAGCTTGGGTAATGGGCAGTTCTTC
>many|TRBV3-1|NA|TRBJ2-1
CASSQVRTDYNEQFF
TGTGCCAGCAGCCAAGTCCGGACAGATTACAATGAGCAGTTCTTC
>few|TRBV29-1|NA|TRBJ2-5
CSVTPRVKGQETQYF
TGCAGCGTTACACCTAGAGTTAAGGGCCAAGAGACCCAGTACTTC
>NA|TRBV2|NA|TRBJ1-2
CASSEWAGGGHAGGYTF
TGTGCCAGCAGTGAATGGGCCGGAGGGGGACATGCGGGAGGCTACACCTTC
>many|TRBV6-1|NA|TRBJ1-1
CASSEGTVNTEAFF
TGTGCCAGCAGTGAGGGGACGGTGAACACTGAAGCTTTCTTT
>many|TRBV28|NA|TRBJ1-1
CASSPRLTENTEAFF
TGTGCCAGCAGTCCCCGGTTGACCGAGAACACTGAAGCTTTCTTT
>few|TRBV2|NA|TRBJ1-5
CASSERGQSNQPRHF
TGTGCCAGCAGTGAACGGGGACAAAGCAATCAGCCCCGGCATTTT
>many|TRBV7-9|NA|TRBJ2-3
CASSLVMDTQYF
TGTGCCAGCAGCTTAGTTATGGATACGCAGTATTTT
>NA|TRBV5-1|NA|TRBJ2-3
CASSFGGGADTQYF
TGCGCCAGCAGCTTCGGGGGAGGTGCAGATACGCAGTATTTT
>few|TRBV27|TRBD1|TRBJ2-7
CASGQGFGEQYF
TGTGCCAGCGGACAGGGGTTTGGCGAGCAGTACTTC
>NA|TRBV14|TRBD2|TRBJ2-7
CASSQEGGRSSSYEQYF
TGTGCCAGCAGCCAAGAGGGCGGGAGGTCCTCCTCCTACGAGCAGTACTTC